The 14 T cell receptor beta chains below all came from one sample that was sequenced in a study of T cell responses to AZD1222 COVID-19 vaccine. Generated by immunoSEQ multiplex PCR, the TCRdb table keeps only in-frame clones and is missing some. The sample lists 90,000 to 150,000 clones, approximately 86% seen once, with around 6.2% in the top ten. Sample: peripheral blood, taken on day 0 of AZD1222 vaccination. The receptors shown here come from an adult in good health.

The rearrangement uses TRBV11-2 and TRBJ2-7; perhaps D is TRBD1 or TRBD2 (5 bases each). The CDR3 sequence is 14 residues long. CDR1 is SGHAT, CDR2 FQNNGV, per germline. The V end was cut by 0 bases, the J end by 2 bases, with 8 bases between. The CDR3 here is CASSLDLGAYEQYF. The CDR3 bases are TGTGCCAGCAGCTTAGATTTGGGGGCCTACGAGCAGTACTTC.

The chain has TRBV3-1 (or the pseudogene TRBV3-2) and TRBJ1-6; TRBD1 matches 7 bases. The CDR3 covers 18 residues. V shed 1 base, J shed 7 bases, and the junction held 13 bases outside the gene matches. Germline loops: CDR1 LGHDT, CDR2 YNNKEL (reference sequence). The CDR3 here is CASSQVPSTGFRNSPLHF. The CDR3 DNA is TGTGCCAGCAGCCAAGTACCTTCGACAGGGTTCAGGAATTCACCCCTCCACTTT.

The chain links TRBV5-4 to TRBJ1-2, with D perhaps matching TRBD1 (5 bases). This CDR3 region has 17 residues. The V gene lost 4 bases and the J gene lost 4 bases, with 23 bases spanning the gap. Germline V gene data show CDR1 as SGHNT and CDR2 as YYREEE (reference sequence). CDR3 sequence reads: CASSATRDRVWLYGYTF. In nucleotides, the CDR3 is TGTGCCAGCAGCGCCACCCGGGACCGAGTATGGCTCTATGGCTACACCTTC. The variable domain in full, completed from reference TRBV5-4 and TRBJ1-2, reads ETGVTQSPTHLIKTRGQQVTLRCSSQSGHNTVSWYQQALGQGPQFIFQYYREEENGRGNFPPRFSGLQFPNYSSELNVNALELDDSALYLCASSATRDRVWLYGYTFGSGTRLTVV.

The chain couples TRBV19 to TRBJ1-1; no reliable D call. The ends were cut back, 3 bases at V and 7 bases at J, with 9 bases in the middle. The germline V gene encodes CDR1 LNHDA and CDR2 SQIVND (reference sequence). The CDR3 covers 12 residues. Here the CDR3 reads CASSIAGGEAFF. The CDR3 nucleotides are TGTGCCAGTAGTATTGCGGGCGGTGAAGCTTTCTTT.

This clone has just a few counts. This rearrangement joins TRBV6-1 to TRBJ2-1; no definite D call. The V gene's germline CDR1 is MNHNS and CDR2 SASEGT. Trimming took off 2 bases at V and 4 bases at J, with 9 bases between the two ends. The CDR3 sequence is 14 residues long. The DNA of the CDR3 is TGTGCCAGCAGTGAACCCGGGCCTTACAATGAGCAGTTCTTC. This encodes CASSEPGPYNEQFF.

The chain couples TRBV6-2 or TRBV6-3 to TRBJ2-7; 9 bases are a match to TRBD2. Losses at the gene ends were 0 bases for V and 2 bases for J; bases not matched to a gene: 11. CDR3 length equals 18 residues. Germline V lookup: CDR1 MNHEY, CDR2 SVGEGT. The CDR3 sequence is CASSYSTTGTSFPYEQYF. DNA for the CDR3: TGTGCCAGCAGTTACTCCACCACCGGGACTAGCTTCCCCTACGAGCAGTACTTC.

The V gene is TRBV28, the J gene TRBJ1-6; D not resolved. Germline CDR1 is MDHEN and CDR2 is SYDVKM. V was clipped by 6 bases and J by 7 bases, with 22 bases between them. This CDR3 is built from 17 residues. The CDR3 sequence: CASRNPLREGWNSPLHF. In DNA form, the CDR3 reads TGTGCCAGCAGAAATCCTCTAAGGGAAGGATGGAATTCACCCCTCCACTTT.

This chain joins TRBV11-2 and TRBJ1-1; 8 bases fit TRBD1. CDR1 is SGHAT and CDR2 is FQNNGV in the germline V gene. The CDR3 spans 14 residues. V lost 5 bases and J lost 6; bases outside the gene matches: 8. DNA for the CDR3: TGTGCCAGCAGCCCGAGGACAGGGCGGGCTGAAGCTTTCTTT. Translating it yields CASSPRTGRAEAFF.

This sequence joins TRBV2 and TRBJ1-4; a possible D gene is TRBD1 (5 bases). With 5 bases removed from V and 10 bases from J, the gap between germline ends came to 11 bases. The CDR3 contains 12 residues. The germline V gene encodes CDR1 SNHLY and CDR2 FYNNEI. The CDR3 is CASSWDLGKLFF. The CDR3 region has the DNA TGTGCCAGCAGTTGGGACCTTGGAAAACTGTTTTTT.

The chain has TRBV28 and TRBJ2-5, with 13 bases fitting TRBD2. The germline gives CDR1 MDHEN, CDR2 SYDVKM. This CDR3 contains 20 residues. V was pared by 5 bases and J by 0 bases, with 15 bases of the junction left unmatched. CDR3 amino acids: CASSPSPTSGGWGYQETQYF. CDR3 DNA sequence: TGTGCCAGCAGTCCCTCCCCGACTAGCGGGGGGTGGGGGTACCAAGAGACCCAGTACTTC. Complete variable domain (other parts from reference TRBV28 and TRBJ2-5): DVKVTQSSRYLVKRTGEKVFLECVQDMDHENMFWYRQDPGLGLRLIYFSYDVKMKEKGDIPEGYSVSREKKERFSLILESASTNQTSMYLCASSPSPTSGGWGYQETQYFGPGTRLLVL.

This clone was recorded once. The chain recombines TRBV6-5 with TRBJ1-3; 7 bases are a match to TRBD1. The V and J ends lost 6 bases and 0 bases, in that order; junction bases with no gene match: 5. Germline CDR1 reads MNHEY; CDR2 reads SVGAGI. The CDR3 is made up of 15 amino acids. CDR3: CASSPTGDSGNTIYF. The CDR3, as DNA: TGTGCCAGCAGCCCCACAGGGGACTCTGGAAACACCATATATTTT.

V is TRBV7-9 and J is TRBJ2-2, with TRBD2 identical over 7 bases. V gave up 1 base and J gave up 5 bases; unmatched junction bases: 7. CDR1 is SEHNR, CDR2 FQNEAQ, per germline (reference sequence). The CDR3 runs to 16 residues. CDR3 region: CASSLGEGPGTGELFF. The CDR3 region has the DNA TGTGCCAGCAGCTTAGGGGAGGGACCAGGGACCGGGGAGCTGTTTTTT.

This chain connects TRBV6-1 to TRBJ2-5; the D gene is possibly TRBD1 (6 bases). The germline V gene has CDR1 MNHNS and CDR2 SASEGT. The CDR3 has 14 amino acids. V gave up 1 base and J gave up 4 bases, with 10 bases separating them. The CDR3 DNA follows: TGTGCCAGCAGTGAAGGGCTAGGGGGAGAGACCCAGTACTTC. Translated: CASSEGLGGETQYF.

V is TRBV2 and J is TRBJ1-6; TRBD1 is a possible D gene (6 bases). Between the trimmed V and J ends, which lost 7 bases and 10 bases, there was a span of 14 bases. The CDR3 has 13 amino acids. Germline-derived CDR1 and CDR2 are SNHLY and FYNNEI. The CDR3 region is CASINPGDSPLHF. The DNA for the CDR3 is TGTGCCAGCATAAATCCAGGGGACTCACCCCTCCACTTT.